Shown below are 24 T cell receptor beta chains from a single sample sequenced in a study of radiotherapy plus CTLA-4 blockade in lung cancer. Clones were sequenced by immunoSEQ multiplex PCR, and TCRdb holds only the in-frame ones, with some missing. Here the sample spans approximately 67,000 clones, roughly four fifths being singletons. Specimen: peripheral blood, collected from a patient treated with radiotherapy plus ipilimumab. Receptors originate from a human donor with non-small cell lung cancer who had a partial response to radiotherapy plus ipilimumab.

The chain carries TRBV5-1 and TRBJ2-1; tentatively, D is TRBD1 (5 bases). Deletions cut 1 base from V and 0 bases from J, with 11 bases between. The CDR3 sequence is 16 residues long. Germline V gene sequence: CDR1 SGHRS, CDR2 YFSETQ. The DNA of the CDR3 is TGCGCCAGCAGCTTGAGTGGCGACAGCTCCTACAATGAGCAGTTCTTC. Translating it yields CASSLSGDSSYNEQFF.

The chain carries TRBV30 and TRBJ2-1, with 14 bases identical to TRBD2. Looked up from germline, CDR1 is GTSNPN and CDR2 is SVGIG (reference sequence). The CDR3 runs to 16 residues. Trimming at V came to 1 base and at J to 8 bases, leaving 7 bases not matched to a gene. The CDR3 coding sequence is TGTGCCTGGAGTGGGACGACTAGCGGGAGGGCCGATGAGCAGTTCTTC. Translation gives CAWSGTTSGRADEQFF.

V and J are TRBV7-2 and TRBJ2-5, with D possibly matching TRBD2 (5 bases). Between the trimmed V and J ends, which lost 0 bases and 2 bases, there was a span of 7 bases. Germline CDR1 and CDR2: SGHTA and FQGNSA. The CDR3 covers 14 residues. CDR3 region: CASSLARVQETQYF. The CDR3 DNA follows: TGTGCCAGCAGCTTAGCGCGGGTACAAGAGACCCAGTACTTC. The whole variable domain, filled in from reference TRBV7-2 and TRBJ2-5, reads GAGVSQSPSNKVTEKGKDVELRCDPISGHTALYWYRQSLGQGLEFLIYFQGNSAPDKSGLPSDRFSAERTGGSVSTLTIQRTQQEDSAVYLCASSLARVQETQYFGPGTRLLVL.

This clone was recorded only once. V is TRBV5-1 and J is TRBJ2-3; 9 bases line up with TRBD1. J gave up 4 bases and V 3 bases, and 9 bases lay outside the gene matches. Germline V CDR1 and CDR2: SGHRS, YFSETQ. The CDR3 is 16 amino acids. CDR3 sequence (DNA): TGCGCCAGCAGCTCGAGCGGGACAGGGAGAGCAGATACGCAGTATTTT. This gives the protein CASSSSGTGRADTQYF.

The chain is built from TRBV5-1 and TRBJ1-4, with 8 nucleotides matching TRBD1. CDR3 length: 14 amino acids. J lost 7 bases, V lost 4 bases, and 6 bases had no gene match. The germline gives CDR1 SGHRS, CDR2 YFSETQ. This chain's CDR3 is CASSVQGAPEKLFF. The CDR3 DNA sequence: TGCGCCAGCAGCGTCCAGGGGGCGCCTGAAAAACTGTTTTTT.

This clone was counted once. The rearrangement links TRBV29-1 to TRBJ2-2, with D unresolved. CDR1 is SQVTM, CDR2 ANQGSEA, per germline. The V gene lost 3 bases and the J gene lost 0 bases, with 5 bases spanning the gap. This CDR3 comprises 13 residues. The CDR3 DNA reads TGCAGCGTTGACGTCTCGAACACCGGGGAGCTGTTTTTT. Translated: CSVDVSNTGELFF.

This clone was counted once. The V call is TRBV27, the J call TRBJ1-1, with a tentative D call TRBD1 (6 bases). The ends were cut back, 3 bases at V and 4 bases at J, with 15 bases in the middle. The CDR3 sequence is 15 residues long. CDR1 is MNHEY, CDR2 SMNVEV, per germline (reference sequence). CDR3 nucleotide sequence: TGTGCCAGCAGTTTCCATCAGGGGTTAGGCACTGAAGCTTTCTTT. This translates into CASSFHQGLGTEAFF.

V and J are TRBV18 and TRBJ1-2; 7 positions agree with TRBD1. Looked up from germline, CDR1 is KGHSH and CDR2 is LQKENI. The V and J ends lost 0 bases and 3 bases, in that order; junction bases with no gene match: 7. This CDR3 is built from 16 residues. CDR3 protein: CASSPPSTGTYYGYTF. CDR3 DNA sequence: TGTGCCAGCTCACCACCCTCGACAGGGACCTACTATGGCTACACCTTC.

This chain uses TRBV2 with TRBJ2-7; 15 nucleotides align to TRBD2. The trim removed 2 bases at V and 8 bases at J, leaving 16 bases unmatched. From germline, CDR1 is SNHLY and CDR2 FYNNEI. The length of the CDR3 is 19 residues. The CDR3 DNA reads TGTGCCAGCAGTGAAACCGGGAGGGGGACTAGCGGGAGGTCTTTCAAGCAGTACTTC. Its translation is CASSETGRGTSGRSFKQYF.

The chain carries TRBV5-1 and TRBJ2-3; D is perhaps TRBD1 (6 bases). CDR3 length: 15 amino acids. V gave up 0 bases and J gave up 4 bases, with 12 bases separating them. The germline V gene has CDR1 SGHRS and CDR2 YFSETQ. CDR3 protein: CASSLARGSSDTQYF. As DNA, the CDR3 is TGCGCCAGCAGCTTGGCCAGGGGAAGTTCAGATACGCAGTATTTT.

V and J are TRBV5-1 and TRBJ2-3, with TRBD2 matching over 8 bases. V shed 2 bases and J 1 base; nucleotides not matched to a gene: 3. Germline V gene lookup returns CDR1 SGHRS and CDR2 YFSETQ. This CDR3 contains 15 residues. The CDR3 sequence: CASSFGAGGTDTQYF. CDR3 sequence (DNA): TGCGCCAGCAGCTTTGGAGCGGGAGGCACAGATACGCAGTATTTT.

The chain employs TRBV5-1 and TRBJ2-5; 9 bases match TRBD1. The CDR3 is 16 residues long. V lost 3 bases to trimming and J lost 2 bases; unmatched junction nucleotides: 8. Germline CDR1 reads SGHRS; CDR2 reads YFSETQ. For the CDR3, the DNA is TGCGCCAGCAGCTCACAGGGGGCTGCTATTCAAGAGACCCAGTACTTC. Translated, it gives CASSSQGAAIQETQYF.

CDR3 sequence reads: CASSLQWGGYTF. The CDR3 region has the DNA TGTGCCAGCAGTTTACAATGGGGCGGCTACACCTTC. The chain combines TRBV25-1 with TRBJ1-2, with D possibly being TRBD1 (5 bases). This CDR3 is built from 12 residues. Germline CDR1 is MGHDK and CDR2 is SYGVNS. V lost 5 bases and J 8 bases, leaving 12 bases between the germline ends.

The chain links TRBV11-2 to TRBJ2-7, with 13 positions matching TRBD2. The CDR3 loop spans 16 amino acids. J was trimmed by 2 bases and V by 4 bases; bases with no gene match: 5. Looked up from germline, CDR1 is SGHAT and CDR2 is FQNNGV. Here the CDR3 DNA reads TGTGCCAGCAGCTCAGGACTAGCGGGAGTCGCCTACGAGCAGTACTTC. Translation gives CASSSGLAGVAYEQYF.

The chain is built from TRBV5-8 and TRBJ2-7, with 9 bases aligning to TRBD1. This CDR3 region has 15 residues. The V gene's germline CDR1 is SGHTS and CDR2 YDEGEE. V gave up 3 bases and J gave up 0 bases; unmatched junction bases: 4. CDR3 region: CASSSYRGPSYEQYF. CDR3 nucleotide sequence: TGTGCCAGCAGCTCCTACAGGGGGCCCTCCTACGAGCAGTACTTC.

This rearrangement joins TRBV7-3 to TRBJ2-5, with D perhaps matching TRBD1 (5 bases). CDR3 size: 15 residues. Germline V lookup: CDR1 SGHTA, CDR2 FQGTGA. The germline V and J ends were trimmed by 0 bases and 5 bases, with 13 bases remaining between them. This chain's CDR3 is CASSLTRVPMETQYF. The CDR3 DNA reads as TGTGCCAGCAGCTTAACCAGGGTCCCCATGGAGACCCAGTACTTC. The full variable domain, its missing parts supplied by reference TRBV7-3 and TRBJ2-5, is GAGVSQTPSNKVTEKGKYVELRCDPISGHTALYWYRQSLGQGPEFLIYFQGTGAADDSGLPNDRFFAVRPEGSVSTLKIQRTERGDSAVYLCASSLTRVPMETQYFGPGTRLLVL.

This clone appeared a single time. This chain links TRBV6-1 with TRBJ1-2; D is unresolved. CDR3 length: 12 residues. V dropped 3 bases and J dropped 7 bases, with 9 bases sitting between them. CDR1 and CDR2 (germline): MNHNS, SASEGT. The CDR3 DNA follows: TGTGCCAGCAGTGAGCGGGCCTTTGGCTACACCTTC. This codes for CASSERAFGYTF.

This clone has only a few counts. This chain links TRBV29-1 with TRBJ2-7, with D maybe TRBD2 (6 bases). Germline V gene data show CDR1 as SQVTM and CDR2 as ANQGSEA. The CDR3 is made up of 14 amino acids. Deletions cut 2 bases from V and 5 bases from J, with 16 bases between. The CDR3: CSVEIPGLLHEQYF. The DNA of the CDR3 is TGCAGCGTTGAAATACCGGGACTCCTCCACGAGCAGTACTTC.

The V gene is TRBV4-1, the J gene TRBJ1-1, with 10 bases fitting TRBD1. V shed 3 bases, J shed 3 bases, and the junction held 4 bases outside the gene matches. The CDR3 runs 15 residues. Germline V gene data show CDR1 as MGHRA and CDR2 as YSYEKL. CDR3 DNA: TGCGCCAGCAGCCAGGCGGGACAGGGGTACACTGAAGCTTTCTTT. Translation: CASSQAGQGYTEAFF.

This clone appeared a few times. This sequence joins TRBV7-3 and TRBJ1-1, with 7 nucleotides matching TRBD1. The junction had 4 bases not matched to a gene; V was cut back by 1 base and J by 2 bases. The CDR3 is 15 residues long. Germline V gives CDR1 SGHTA, CDR2 FQGTGA. CDR3 in amino acids: CASSLIPGGNTEAFF. DNA for the CDR3: TGTGCCAGCAGCTTAATCCCAGGGGGAAACACTGAAGCTTTCTTT.

The V gene is TRBV9, the J gene TRBJ2-2; weak D call: TRBD1 (7 bases). V gave up 4 bases and J gave up 4 bases, with 29 bases separating them. The CDR3 length is 20 residues. Germline assignment: CDR1 SGDLS and CDR2 YYNGEE. DNA for the CDR3: TGTGCCAGCAGCCTTAACAGGGGAGGTGTCTCTCGCGGCGCCACCGGGGAGCTGTTTTTT. This translates into CASSLNRGGVSRGATGELFF.

The rearrangement uses TRBV29-1 and TRBJ1-1; TRBD1 agrees at 9 bases. Trimming cost V 7 bases and J 0 bases; bases outside gene matches: 3. This CDR3 spans 13 amino acids. Per germline, CDR1 SQVTM and CDR2 ANQGSEA. CDR3 bases: TGCAGCGGTCGGACAGGGGTGAACACTGAAGCTTTCTTT. It translates to CSGRTGVNTEAFF.

J is TRBJ2-7 and V is TRBV7-9, with unresolved D. The V gene lost 5 bases and the J gene lost 5 bases, with 13 bases spanning the gap. The CDR3 runs to 13 residues. Germline-derived CDR1 and CDR2 are SEHNR and FQNEAQ (reference sequence). The DNA for the CDR3 is TGTGCCAGCAGCCACTCGGGTGGTAACGAGCAGTACTTC. Translating it yields CASSHSGGNEQYF.

This clone appeared a few times. The chain uses TRBV27 and TRBJ1-5, with D unresolved. The CDR3 is 16 residues long. Germline CDR1 is MNHEY and CDR2 is SMNVEV (reference sequence). Trimming removed 2 bases at V and 0 bases at J, with 11 bases between. The CDR3 nucleotides are TGTGCCAGCAGTTTAGGAGGGCGATTTAGCAATCAGCCCCAGCATTTT. Its protein is CASSLGGRFSNQPQHF.